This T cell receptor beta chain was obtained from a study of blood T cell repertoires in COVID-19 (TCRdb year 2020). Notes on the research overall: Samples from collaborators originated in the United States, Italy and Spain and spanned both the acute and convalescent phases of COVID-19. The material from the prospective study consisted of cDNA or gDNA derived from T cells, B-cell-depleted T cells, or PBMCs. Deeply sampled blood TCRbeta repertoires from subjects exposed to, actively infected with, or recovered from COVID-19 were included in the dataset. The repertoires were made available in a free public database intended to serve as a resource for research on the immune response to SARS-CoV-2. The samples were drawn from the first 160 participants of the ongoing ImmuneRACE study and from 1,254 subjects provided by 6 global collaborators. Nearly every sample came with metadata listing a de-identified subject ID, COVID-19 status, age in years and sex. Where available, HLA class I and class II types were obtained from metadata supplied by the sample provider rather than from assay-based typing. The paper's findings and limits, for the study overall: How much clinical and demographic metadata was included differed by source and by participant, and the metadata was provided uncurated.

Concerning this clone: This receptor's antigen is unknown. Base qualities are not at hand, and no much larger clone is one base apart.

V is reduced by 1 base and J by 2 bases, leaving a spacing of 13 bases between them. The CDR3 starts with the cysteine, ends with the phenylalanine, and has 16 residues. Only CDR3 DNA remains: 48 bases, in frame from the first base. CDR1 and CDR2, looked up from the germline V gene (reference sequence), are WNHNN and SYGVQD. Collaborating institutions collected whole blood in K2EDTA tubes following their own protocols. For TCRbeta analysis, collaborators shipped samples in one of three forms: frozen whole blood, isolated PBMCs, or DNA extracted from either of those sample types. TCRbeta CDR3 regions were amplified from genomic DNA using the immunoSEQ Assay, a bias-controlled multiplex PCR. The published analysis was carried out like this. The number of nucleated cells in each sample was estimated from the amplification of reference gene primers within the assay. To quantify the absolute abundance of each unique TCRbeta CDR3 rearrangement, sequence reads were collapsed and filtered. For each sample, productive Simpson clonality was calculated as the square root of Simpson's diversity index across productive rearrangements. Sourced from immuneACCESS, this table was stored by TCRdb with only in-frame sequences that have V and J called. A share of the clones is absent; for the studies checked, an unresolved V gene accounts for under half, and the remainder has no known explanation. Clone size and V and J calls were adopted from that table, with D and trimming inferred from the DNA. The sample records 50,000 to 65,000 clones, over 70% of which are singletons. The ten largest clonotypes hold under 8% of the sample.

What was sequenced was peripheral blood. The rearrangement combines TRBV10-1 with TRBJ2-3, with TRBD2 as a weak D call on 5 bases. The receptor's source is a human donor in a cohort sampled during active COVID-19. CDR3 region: CASSEFRGWPTDTQYF. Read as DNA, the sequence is TGCGCCAGCAGTGAGTTCCGCGGGTGGCCCACAGATACGCAGTATTTT.